This T cell receptor (beta chain) was sequenced for a study of cytomegalovirus exposure and HLA in healthy donors. Points from the study as a whole: There were some public TCRs occurring in many donors, but most TCR sequences were rare. Later, an analysis found that common viral pathogens appeared to be linked with several of the most significant clusters.

The CDR3 is 14 residues long. V was clipped by 2 bases and J by 3 bases, with 12 bases between them. The germline V gene encodes CDR1 SGHRS and CDR2 YFSETQ. About this clone: Its antigen is unidentified.

60 Vbeta and 13 Jbeta primers were used in PCR. Some clones are missing from TCRdb's copy, which holds only in-frame ones; the method was immunoSEQ multiplex PCR. The table records about 160,000 clones, around three quarters of them present only once. The source of this sequence is a man in his fifties in good health and CMV-seropositive. V is TRBV5-1 and J is TRBJ2-7; D might be TRBD1 (6 bases). The material sequenced was PBMCs. The CDR3 DNA follows: TGCGCCAGCAGCTTCCGGGACACCAACTACGAGCAGTACTTC. Protein: CASSFRDTNYEQYF.